Each of the 12 T cell receptor beta chains below was sequenced from the same sample in a study of shared clonotypes between healthy human individuals (dated by TCRdb to about 2020). CD8 naive samples consisted of CD45RO-negative cells that were positively selected for CCR7, yielding a CD45RA+CCR7+ population without TemRA cells. Libraries were constructed by the immunoSEQ multiplex PCR assay. TCRdb's version of the immuneACCESS table is confined to in-frame rearrangements and falls short of the full clone set. An unresolved V gene accounts for under half of the shortfall where checked; the remainder is of unknown origin. The sample table holds about 1.9 million clones, of which roughly 93% were seen once. The ten largest account for around 1.8% of the sample. The sample taken for sequencing was naive CD8+ T cells from PBMCs. The cell subset or site label here, explained by the study, means: CD45RA+CCR7+. These receptor sequences come from a man aged 18 to 29 in good health. Some clones in this sample may be carry-over from other donors' samples.

A word on this clone: Different DNA sequences within this sample yield the same CDR3. The chain recombines TRBV27 with TRBJ1-1; D gene uncertain. CDR3 size: 15 residues. Germline CDR1 MNHEY, CDR2 SMNVEV (reference sequence). V lost 0 bases to trimming and J lost 1 base, with 9 bases between them. The CDR3 DNA sequence: TGTGCCAGCAGTTTATCGAGAGGTGGGAACACTGAAGCTTTCTTT. Encoded protein: CASSLSRGGNTEAFF.

CDR3: CASSQLMTGVSTDTQYF. DNA of the CDR3: TGCGCCAGCAGCCAACTTATGACAGGGGTTAGCACAGATACGCAGTATTTT. The J gene is TRBJ2-3, the V gene TRBV4-3, with 8 bases lining up with TRBD1. There are 17 residues in the CDR3. Germline CDR1 LGHNA, CDR2 YSLEER. V lost 2 bases and J lost 0; bases outside the gene matches: 7.

The CDR3 DNA is TGTGCCAGCAGCTTAATTTCTGTGATCCGGGATGAGCAGTTCTTC. It yields the protein CASSLISVIRDEQFF. This chain connects TRBV7-9 to TRBJ2-1, with D uncertain. The length of the CDR3 is 15 residues. V lost 2 bases to trimming and J lost 8 bases, with 16 bases between them. The V gene's germline CDR1 is SEHNR and CDR2 FQNEAQ (reference sequence).

The J gene is TRBJ2-5, the V gene TRBV4-1; TRBD1 matches 12 bases. V was clipped by 6 bases and J by 2 bases; unmatched bases: 16. The CDR3 runs to 19 residues. Germline lookup yields CDR1 MGHRA and CDR2 YSYEKL. DNA for the CDR3: TGCGCCAGCAGAAAACTCACCGGGACAGGGGGCCTGTTACAAGAGACCCAGTACTTC. It specifies CASRKLTGTGGLLQETQYF.

In this sample, this clone turned up once. The chain couples TRBV4-1 to TRBJ1-1, with D uncertain. The V end was cut by 0 bases, the J end by 0 bases, with 5 bases between. Germline V gene lookup returns CDR1 MGHRA and CDR2 YSYEKL. CDR3 length: 14 amino acids. CDR3: CASSQERVNTEAFF. The CDR3 coding sequence is TGCGCCAGCAGCCAAGAACGGGTGAACACTGAAGCTTTCTTT.

The J gene is TRBJ2-1, the V gene TRBV6-5; TRBD2 aligns across 11 bases. V shed 2 bases and J 7 bases; nucleotides not matched to a gene: 7. This CDR3 has 16 residues. Germline CDR1 reads MNHEY; CDR2 reads SVGAGI. The CDR3 region is CASSYRLAGGRNEQFF. The CDR3 nucleotides are TGTGCCAGCAGTTACCGGCTAGCGGGAGGACGGAATGAGCAGTTCTTC.

This clone was seen once. V is TRBV29-1 and J is TRBJ1-4; D is unclear. Germline V gene data show CDR1 as SQVTM and CDR2 as ANQGSEA. The CDR3 length is 14 residues. Trimming took 1 base from V and 0 from J, leaving 6 bases between them. The CDR3 nucleotides read TGCAGCGTTGAAGGATCTACAACTAATGAAAAACTGTTTTTT. Amino acid sequence: CSVEGSTTNEKLFF.

V usage is TRBV7-9 and J usage is TRBJ2-5; 7 positions match TRBD2. The J call is in doubt because the DNA end fits TRBJ2-7 better. The germline V gene encodes CDR1 SEHNR and CDR2 FQNEAQ (reference sequence). CDR3 size: 16 residues. The CDR3 DNA follows: TGTGCCAGCAGCTTAGATCCTCGCGGGAGCATCCACGAGCAGTACTTC. It encodes CASSLDPRGSIHEQYF.

As DNA, the CDR3 is TGTGCCAGCAGCTTGTATTCCGGAAACACCATATATTTT. This encodes CASSLYSGNTIYF. V usage is TRBV5-5 and J usage is TRBJ1-3; D ambiguous. The V end was cut by 1 base, the J end by 4 bases, with 6 bases between. This CDR3 has 13 residues. CDR1 is SGHKS, CDR2 YYEKEE, per germline (reference sequence).

CDR3 loop: CASSQGAGVGNYGYTF. In nucleotides, the CDR3 is TGCGCCAGCAGCCAAGGGGCAGGGGTAGGTAACTATGGCTACACCTTC. V is TRBV4-1 and J is TRBJ1-2, with D tentatively TRBD1 (6 bases). This CDR3 has 16 amino acids. CDR1 is MGHRA and CDR2 is YSYEKL in the germline V gene. Trimming shortened V by 1 base and J by 1 base, and 13 bases separated the two germline ends.

The rearrangement joins TRBV30 to TRBJ1-4, with D possibly matching TRBD1 (5 bases). Germline V gene sequence: CDR1 GTSNPN, CDR2 SVGIG (reference sequence). V was cut by 7 bases and J by 0 bases, with 15 bases left in between. CDR3 length: 15 amino acids. The CDR3 region is CASRGGLATNEKLFF. As DNA, the CDR3 is TGTGCCTCCCGCGGGGGTCTTGCAACTAATGAAAAACTGTTTTTT.

V gene TRBV27 combines with J gene TRBJ2-1; TRBD2 is a possible D gene (5 bases). V shed 3 bases and J shed 4 bases, with 13 bases lying between them. The CDR3 runs 15 residues. Germline values: CDR1 MNHEY, CDR2 SMNVEV (reference sequence). The CDR3 bases are TGTGCCAGCAGTTTCTTTAGCGCCCGATACAATGAGCAGTTCTTC. Amino acid sequence: CASSFFSARYNEQFF.